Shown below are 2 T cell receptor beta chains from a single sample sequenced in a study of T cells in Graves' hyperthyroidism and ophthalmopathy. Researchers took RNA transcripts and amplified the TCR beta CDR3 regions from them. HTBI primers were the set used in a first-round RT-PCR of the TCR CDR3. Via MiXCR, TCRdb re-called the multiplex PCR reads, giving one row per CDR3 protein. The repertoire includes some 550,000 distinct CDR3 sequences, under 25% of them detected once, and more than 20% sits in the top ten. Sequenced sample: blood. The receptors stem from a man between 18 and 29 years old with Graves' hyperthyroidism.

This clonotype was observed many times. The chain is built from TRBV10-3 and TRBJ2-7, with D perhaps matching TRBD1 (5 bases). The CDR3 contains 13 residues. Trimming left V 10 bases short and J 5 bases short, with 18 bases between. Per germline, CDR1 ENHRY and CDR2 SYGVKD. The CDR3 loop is CATSQGVFDEQYF. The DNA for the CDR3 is TGTGCCACCTCTCAGGGTGTATTTGACGAGCAGTACTTC.

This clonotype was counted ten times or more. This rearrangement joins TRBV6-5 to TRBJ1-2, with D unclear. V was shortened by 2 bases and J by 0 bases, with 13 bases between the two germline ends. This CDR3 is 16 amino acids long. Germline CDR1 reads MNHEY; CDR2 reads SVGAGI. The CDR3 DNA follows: TGTGCCAGCAGTTACCTCCCGCGAGGGACTAACTATGGCTACACCTTC. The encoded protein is CASSYLPRGTNYGYTF.